This T cell receptor (beta chain) comes out of a study of shared clonotypes between healthy human individuals. Study context: Donor composition was a couple of women and three men, aged 18 to 49. Overall study results and limits: A limitation of the genetic and exposure-history diversity represented arose from few donors. Shared across a handful of donors were roughly 5% of the naive CD4 clonotypes.

To note about this clone: What it binds is unknown.

Assay: immunoSEQ multiplex PCR; the TCRdb copy retains only in-frame clones and omits some. The sample records 1.6 million or so clones, over 95% being singletons. The specimen sequenced was naive CD4+ T cells sorted from blood. As to subset: CD45RA+ positively selected. The clonotype originates from a man aged 25-40 years in good health.

CDR3 DNA sequence: TGTGCCAGCCCGGACAGGGTCGGAAACACCATATATTTT. The encoded protein is CASPDRVGNTIYF. The chain recombines TRBV6-1 with TRBJ1-3; 8 positions agree with TRBD1. This CDR3 contains 13 residues. The V gene's germline CDR1 is MNHNS and CDR2 SASEGT. J gave up 4 bases and V 8 bases, and 4 bases lay outside the gene matches.